This T cell receptor (beta chain) was captured in a study of blood T cells in healthy people across ages. In the study overall: About one barcoded beta molecule per two T cells was the capture yield of template switching. Study outcomes and limitations: Donor CMV status, an unknown factor, possibly confounded changes in expanded clonotypes. Age advanced and TCR beta diversity per million T cells fell, roughly linearly.

Primed by a sample-barcoded 5' primer and a J-beta primer mix, a second PCR proceeded for roughly 7 to 12 cycles. From the 5' RACE reads, TCRdb called clonotypes with MiXCR, one entry per CDR3 protein. The top ten clones hold around 30% of a sample with about 670,000 distinct CDR3 sequences, 35% to 50% of them seen once. For every donor, a draw yielded approximately 9.9 milliliters of peripheral blood. For this clonotype: Antigen unknown.

This clonotype was obtained from a man older than 75 in good health. The sequenced material came from blood.

The CDR3 is CASRGTSNYEQYF. The CDR3 DNA is TGTGCCAGCAGGGGTACTAGCAACTACGAGCAGTACTTC. The chain uses TRBV6-2 or TRBV6-3 and TRBJ2-7; TRBD2 might be the D (6 bases). V lost 6 bases and J 3 bases, leaving 12 bases between the germline ends. Germline V CDR1 and CDR2: MNHEY, SVGEGT. This CDR3 has 13 residues.